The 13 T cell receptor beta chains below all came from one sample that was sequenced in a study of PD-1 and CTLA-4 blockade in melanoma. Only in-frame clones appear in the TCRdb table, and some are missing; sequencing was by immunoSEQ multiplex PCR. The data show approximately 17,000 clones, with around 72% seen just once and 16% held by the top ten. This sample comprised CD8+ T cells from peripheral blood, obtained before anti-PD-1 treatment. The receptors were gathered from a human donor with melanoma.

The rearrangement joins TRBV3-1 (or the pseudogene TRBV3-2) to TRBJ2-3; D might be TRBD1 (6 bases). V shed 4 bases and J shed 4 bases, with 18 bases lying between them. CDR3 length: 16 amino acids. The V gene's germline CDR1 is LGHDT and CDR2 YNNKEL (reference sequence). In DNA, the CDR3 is TGTGCCAGCAGCCGACCCCGGGGCCAGGGGCCAGATACGCAGTATTTT. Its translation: CASSRPRGQGPDTQYF.

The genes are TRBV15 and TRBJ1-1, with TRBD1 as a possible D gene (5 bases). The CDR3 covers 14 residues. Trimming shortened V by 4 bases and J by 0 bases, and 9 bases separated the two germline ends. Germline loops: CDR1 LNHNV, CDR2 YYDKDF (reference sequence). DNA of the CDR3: TGTGCCACCAGCAAACCGGGGGTGAACACTGAAGCTTTCTTT. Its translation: CATSKPGVNTEAFF.

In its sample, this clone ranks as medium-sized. The CDR3 region is CASSSSGISSYNEQFF. The CDR3 DNA follows: TGTGCCAGCAGTTCATCCGGGATCAGCTCCTACAATGAGCAGTTCTTC. The chain has TRBV6-6 and TRBJ2-1, with a weak D call TRBD2 (5 bases). The CDR3 sequence is 16 residues long. V gave up 4 bases and J gave up 0 bases, with 13 bases separating them. In germline, CDR1 is MNHNY, CDR2 SVGAGI (reference sequence).

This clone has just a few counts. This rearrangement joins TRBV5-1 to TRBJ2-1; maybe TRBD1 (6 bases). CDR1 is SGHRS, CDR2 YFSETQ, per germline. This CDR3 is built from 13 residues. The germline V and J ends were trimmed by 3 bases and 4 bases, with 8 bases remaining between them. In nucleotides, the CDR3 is TGCGCCAGCAGCTCACAGGGTTACAATGAGCAGTTCTTC. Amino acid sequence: CASSSQGYNEQFF.

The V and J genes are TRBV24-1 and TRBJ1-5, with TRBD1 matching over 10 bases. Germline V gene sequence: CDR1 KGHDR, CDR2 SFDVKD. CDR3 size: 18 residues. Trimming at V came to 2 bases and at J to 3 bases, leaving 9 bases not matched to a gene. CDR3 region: CATSDSLRQGADNQPQHF. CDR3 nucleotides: TGTGCCACCAGTGATTCTCTGAGACAGGGGGCAGACAATCAGCCCCAGCATTTT.

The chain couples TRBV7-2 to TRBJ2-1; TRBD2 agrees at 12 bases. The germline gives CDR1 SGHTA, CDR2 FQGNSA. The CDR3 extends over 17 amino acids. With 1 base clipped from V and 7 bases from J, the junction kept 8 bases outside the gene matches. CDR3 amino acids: CASSLGLAGGPRNEQFF. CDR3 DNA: TGTGCCAGCAGCTTAGGGCTAGCGGGGGGGCCAAGGAATGAGCAGTTCTTC.

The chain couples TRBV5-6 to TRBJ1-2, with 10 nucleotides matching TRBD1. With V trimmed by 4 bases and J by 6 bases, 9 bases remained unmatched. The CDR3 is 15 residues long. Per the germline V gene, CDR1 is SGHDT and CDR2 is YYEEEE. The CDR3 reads CASSGGTGAWDGYTF. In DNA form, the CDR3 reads TGTGCCAGCAGCGGCGGGACAGGGGCATGGGATGGCTACACCTTC.

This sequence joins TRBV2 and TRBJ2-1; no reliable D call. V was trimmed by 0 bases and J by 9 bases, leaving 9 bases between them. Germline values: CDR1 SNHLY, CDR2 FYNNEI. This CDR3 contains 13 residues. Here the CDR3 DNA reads TGTGCCAGCAGTGAAGCCGAATCCACTGAGCAGTTCTTC. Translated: CASSEAESTEQFF.

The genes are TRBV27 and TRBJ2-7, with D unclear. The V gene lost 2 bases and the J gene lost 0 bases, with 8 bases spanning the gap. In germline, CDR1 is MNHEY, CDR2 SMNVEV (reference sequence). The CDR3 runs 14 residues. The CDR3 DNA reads TGTGCCAGCAGTTTAATGGACCGCTCCTACGAGCAGTACTTC. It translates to CASSLMDRSYEQYF.

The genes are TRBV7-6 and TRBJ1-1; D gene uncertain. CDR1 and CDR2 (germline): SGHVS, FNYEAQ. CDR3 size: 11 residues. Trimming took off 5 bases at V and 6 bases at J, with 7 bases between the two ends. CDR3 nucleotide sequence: TGTGCCAGCAGCCCCGGGTCTGAAGCTTTCTTT. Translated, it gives CASSPGSEAFF.

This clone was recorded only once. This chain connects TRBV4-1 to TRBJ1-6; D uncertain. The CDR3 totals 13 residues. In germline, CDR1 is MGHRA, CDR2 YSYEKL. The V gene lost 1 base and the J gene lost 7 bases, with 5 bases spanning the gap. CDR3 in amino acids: CASSQAKNSPLHF. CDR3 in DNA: TGCGCCAGCAGCCAAGCCAAGAATTCACCCCTCCACTTT.

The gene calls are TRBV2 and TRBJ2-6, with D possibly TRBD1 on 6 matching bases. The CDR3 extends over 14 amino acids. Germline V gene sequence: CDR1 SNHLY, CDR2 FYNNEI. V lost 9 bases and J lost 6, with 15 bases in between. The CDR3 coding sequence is TGTGCCAGAGCGGACAGTTTGACGGCCAACGTCCTGACTTTC. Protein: CARADSLTANVLTF.

The CDR3 spells CASSSYGTGAGELFF. In DNA, the CDR3 is TGTGCCAGCAGCTCATACGGGACGGGGGCCGGGGAGCTGTTTTTT. This chain uses TRBV9 with TRBJ2-2, with a weak D call TRBD2 (6 bases). V was trimmed by 4 bases and J by 6 bases, leaving 16 bases between them. The length of the CDR3 is 15 residues. CDR1 SGDLS and CDR2 YYNGEE come from the germline V gene.